This section outlines one T cell receptor beta chain sequence together with its context. Its antigen is as yet unknown. The data were obtained in a study of T cells in narcolepsy. Study conclusions and caveats: Healthy controls reportedly lacked the autoreactive clonotypes serially found in patients' blood.

Germline V gives CDR1 SGHDN, CDR2 FVKESK. The CDR3 extends over 15 amino acids. Trimming pared 1 base from V and 0 bases from J, leaving 7 bases between. TCRdb's copy holds only in-frame clones and misses some; the assay was immunoSEQ multiplex PCR. There are about 29,000 clones in the sample; more than 75% occur only once, and about 0.9% lies in the top ten. This chain uses TRBV14 with TRBJ1-3; D is ambiguous. This TCR was recovered from a human donor in good health. Input material: memory (CD45RA-) CD4+ T cells from blood. CDR3 bases: TGTGCCAGCAGCCAAGGCCTTCGCTCTGGAAACACCATATATTTT. Encoded protein: CASSQGLRSGNTIYF.